This T cell receptor (beta chain) was observed in a study of blood T cell repertoires in COVID-19 (dated by TCRdb to about 2020). Regarding the study in general: Samples covering the acute and convalescent phases of COVID-19 were provided by collaborators in the United States, Italy and Spain. HLA class I and class II types, where available, came from metadata supplied by the sample provider rather than from assay-based typing. The prospective study material was composed of cDNA or gDNA derived from T cells, B-cell-depleted T cells, or PBMCs. A freely available public database, intended as a resource for researchers studying the immune response to SARS-CoV-2, is where the repertoires were released. Deeply sampled blood TCRbeta repertoires from subjects exposed to, actively infected with, or recovered from COVID-19 were included in the dataset. A de-identified subject ID, COVID-19 status, age in years and sex were almost always included in the sample metadata. Samples came from the ongoing ImmuneRACE study (first 160 participants) plus 1,254 subjects from 6 global collaborators.

Collaborating institutions collected whole blood in K2EDTA tubes following their own protocols. Collaborator samples were shipped for TCRbeta analysis as frozen whole blood, isolated PBMCs, or DNA extracted from either sample type. Summary of the overall study and its limitations: The amount of clinical and demographic metadata varied by source and participant and was provided uncurated.

TCRbeta CDR3 regions were amplified from genomic DNA by means of the immunoSEQ Assay, a bias-controlled multiplex PCR. The paper's processing steps were these. The number of nucleated cells in each sample was estimated from the amplification of reference gene primers within the assay. Sequence reads were collapsed and filtered to measure the absolute abundance of every unique TCRbeta CDR3 rearrangement. For each sample, productive Simpson clonality was calculated by taking the square root of Simpson's diversity index across productive rearrangements. In its TCRdb copy, this immuneACCESS table keeps in-frame sequences only and misses some clones. Where compared with another copy, unresolved V genes explain less than half of these, and the others have no known cause. V and J calls and clone size are given by that table; D and trimming were obtained from the DNA. This sample is represented by about 50,000 clones; around 88% of them were singletons. 2.1% of the sample is in the top ten clones.

On this clone itself: There is no known antigen for this receptor. No base-level quality is on record; no much larger clone is a single base apart.

Sequencing was done on a sample of peripheral blood. The sequence was obtained from a woman aged 60-75 years with acute or convalescent COVID-19.

The sequence in DNA is TGTGCCAGCAGCTTTATGGGACAGGGAGCTCACAACTATGGCTACACCTTC. This translates into CASSFMGQGAHNYGYTF. The rearrangement combines TRBV7-9 with TRBJ1-2; TRBD1 fits 9 bases in the junction. In the germline V gene (reference sequence), CDR1 corresponds to SEHNR and CDR2 to FQNEAQ. After removal of 3 bases from V and 2 bases from J, the junction retains 10 bases not matched to a gene. From the cysteine through the phenylalanine, the CDR3 covers 17 amino acids. Only the CDR3 DNA stays, 51 bases, in frame from base 1.